These 18 T cell receptor beta chains were all obtained from the same sample, sequenced in a study of vaccination and CD4 T cells after COVID-19 (dated by TCRdb to 2022 to 2024). Their target antigens are unknown. What the treatment or condition label conveys for this sample: approximately 9-day PBMC culture with coronavirus spike peptide pools or control peptides (ViraFEST assay). CD4+ T cells from unexposed donors were collected before the COVID-19 pandemic (2011-2018). Receptor libraries were prepared by PCR. The reads were generated on an Illumina iSeq 100. DNA from cultured CD4+ T cells was subjected to TCR sequencing with the Oncomine TCR Beta short-read assay at the Johns Hopkins FTIC core. Genomic DNA was extracted from the cultured CD4+ T cells with the QIAamp micro DNA kit. In TCRdb, the public reads were trimmed at Q25 with fastp and aligned with MiXCR, with productive beta chains retained. Here each entry gathers all rows of one CDR3 protein and keeps the most common genes and DNA. In all, the sample holds about 11,000 distinct CDR3 sequences, and about 30% of those were seen once. Of the sample, over 11% falls within the top ten clones.

Sequenced sample: CD4+ T cells from blood, cultured in vitro. The receptor set was obtained from a human donor in good health.

The J gene is TRBJ2-7, the V gene TRBV15; 7 bases align to TRBD1. The CDR3 is 15 amino acids. In germline, CDR1 is LNHNV, CDR2 YYDKDF (reference sequence). The V gene end was trimmed by 5 bases and the J gene end by 2 bases; junction bases not matched to a gene: 9. CDR3 sequence (DNA): TGTGCCACCAGCGAGATGTTGACAGGGACCTACGAGCAGTACTTC. This sequence encodes CATSEMLTGTYEQYF.

The chain couples TRBV15 to TRBJ2-1; TRBD2 agrees at 9 bases. CDR3 length equals 15 residues. The V gene end was trimmed by 1 base and the J gene end by 11 bases; junction bases not matched to a gene: 9. In germline, CDR1 is LNHNV, CDR2 YYDKDF (reference sequence). CDR3 bases: TGTGCCACCAGCAGAGTAACAGGGACTAGCTGGAAGCAGTTCTTC. Its translation: CATSRVTGTSWKQFF.

This clonotype appeared a few times. The chain joins TRBV19 to TRBJ1-2; a possible D gene is TRBD1 (6 bases). The V and J ends lost 6 bases and 3 bases respectively, with 17 bases between them. The CDR3 totals 15 residues. Germline CDR1 and CDR2: LNHDA and SQIVND (reference sequence). CDR3 nucleotide sequence: TGTGCCAGTAGCCCCGGGGCAGGGGCGGACTATGGCTACACCTTC. Translation: CASSPGAGADYGYTF.

The chain combines TRBV28 with TRBJ1-1; weak D call: TRBD1 (5 bases). Germline V gene lookup returns CDR1 MDHEN and CDR2 SYDVKM. The CDR3 is 15 amino acids. Deletions cut 5 bases from V and 2 bases from J, with 15 bases between. CDR3 in amino acids: CASSQSTAGNTEAFF. CDR3 nucleotide sequence: TGTGCCAGCAGTCAATCGACAGCGGGTAACACTGAAGCTTTCTTT.

As for this clonotype: Its ends do not fully match the called genes, so a read error is possible. The V and J genes are TRBV7-7 and TRBJ2-3; possibly TRBD1 or TRBD2 for D (5 bases each). This CDR3 contains 14 residues. CDR1 and CDR2 from the germline V gene are SSHAT and FNYEAQ (reference sequence). The CDR3 nucleotides read TGTGCTAGCAGCTTAACGGGACGGTCAGATACGCAGTATTTT. This codes for CASSLTGRSDTQYF.

This chain connects TRBV7-2 to TRBJ1-3; 7 bases are shared with TRBD1. CDR1 is SGHTA and CDR2 is FQGNSA in the germline V gene. The CDR3 has 15 residues. J lost 4 bases, V lost 4 bases, and 7 bases had no gene match. The CDR3 DNA reads TGTGCCAGCAGCTCCCAGGGGGGCGCAGGAAACACCATATATTTT. It is translated as CASSSQGGAGNTIYF.

Sample share makes this clonotype medium-sized. The chain recombines TRBV27 with TRBJ2-5; 9 bases match TRBD1. Germline CDR1 reads MNHEY; CDR2 reads SMNVEV (reference sequence). V dropped 6 bases and J dropped 5; count of bases not matched to a gene: 4. The CDR3 is 13 residues long. In DNA, the CDR3 is TGTGCCAGCAGCCACAGGGGGCAGGAGACCCAGTACTTC. Translating gives CASSHRGQETQYF.

The chain is built from TRBV23-1 and TRBJ1-5, with TRBD1 as a possible D gene (6 bases). TRBV23-1 qualifies as an ORF whose function is uncertain. The CDR3 totals 15 residues. V lost 6 bases and J lost 2, with 14 bases in between. DNA of the CDR3: TGCGCCAGCAGGCAGTACAGGGCTGGCAATCAGCCCCAGCATTTT. As protein: CASRQYRAGNQPQHF.

This clonotype turned up a few times. The chain joins TRBV6-2 or TRBV6-3 to TRBJ2-7; no firm D call. The germline CDR1 and CDR2 sequences are MNHEY and SVGEGT. The V end lost 5 bases, the J end lost 5 bases, and 7 bases lay between the germline ends. This CDR3 region has 11 residues. DNA of the CDR3: TGTGCCAGCAGTCGCGACCACGAGCAGTACTTC. Residues: CASSRDHEQYF.

V usage is TRBV19 and J usage is TRBJ2-4; weak D call: TRBD2 (6 bases). The CDR3 consists of 13 residues. With 4 bases removed from V and 4 bases from J, the gap between germline ends came to 8 bases. Germline CDR1 LNHDA, CDR2 SQIVND (reference sequence). The CDR3 protein is CASSSGAKNIQYF. For the CDR3, the DNA is TGTGCCAGTAGTAGCGGGGCTAAAAACATTCAGTACTTC.

The chain employs TRBV20-1 and TRBJ2-2; 9 bases are a match to TRBD2. CDR3 length equals 15 residues. Looked up from germline, CDR1 is DFQATT and CDR2 is SNEGSKA (reference sequence). With V trimmed by 4 bases and J by 5 bases, 8 bases remained unmatched. CDR3 sequence: CSAILAGGLTGELFF. For the CDR3, the DNA is TGCAGTGCTATCTTGGCGGGAGGGCTTACCGGGGAGCTGTTTTTT.

The V call is TRBV28, the J call TRBJ2-7; 13 bases map to TRBD2. Trimming took 3 bases from V and 7 from J; bases not matched to a gene: 9. Per germline, CDR1 MDHEN and CDR2 SYDVKM. This CDR3 has 16 amino acids. This CDR3 is CASSFTLAGGPGEQYF. In nucleotides, the CDR3 is TGTGCCAGCAGTTTCACACTAGCGGGAGGGCCGGGAGAGCAGTACTTC. The variable domain in full, with the rest retrieved from reference TRBV28 and TRBJ2-7, is DVKVTQSSRYLVKRTGEKVFLECVQDMDHENMFWYRQDPGLGLRLIYFSYDVKMKEKGDIPEGYSVSREKKERFSLILESASTNQTSMYLCASSFTLAGGPGEQYFGPGTRLTVT.

The chain carries TRBV6-2 or TRBV6-3 and TRBJ2-1; possible D gene TRBD2, 5 bases. The CDR3 spans 15 residues. CDR1 MNHEY and CDR2 SVGEGT come from the germline V gene. V lost 5 bases to trimming and J lost 10 bases, with 21 bases between them. The CDR3 region is CASSPSWRAATEQFF. CDR3 in DNA: TGTGCCAGCAGTCCATCCTGGAGAGCGGCGACCGAGCAGTTCTTC.

The CDR3 protein is CASTQGAPTGELFF. DNA for the CDR3: TGCGCCAGCACGCAGGGGGCACCTACCGGGGAGCTGTTTTTT. This chain links TRBV5-1 with TRBJ2-2; TRBD1 matches at 8 bases. This CDR3 has 14 amino acids. V lost 6 bases, J lost 5 bases, and 6 bases stayed unmatched. Looked up from germline, CDR1 is SGHRS and CDR2 is YFSETQ.

The J gene is TRBJ1-2, the V gene TRBV5-4; D gene unclear. Per the germline V gene, CDR1 is SGHNT and CDR2 is YYREEE (reference sequence). The CDR3 is 13 residues long. Deletions cut 4 bases from V and 5 bases from J, with 12 bases between. CDR3 region: CASSPNAGYGYTF. The CDR3 nucleotides read TGTGCCAGCAGCCCTAATGCTGGGTATGGCTACACCTTC.

A few counts support this clonotype. The rearrangement uses TRBV7-2 and TRBJ2-7; D is uncertain. With 5 bases removed from V and 4 bases from J, the gap between germline ends came to 12 bases. This CDR3 has 13 amino acids. From germline, CDR1 is SGHTA and CDR2 FQGNSA. The CDR3 sequence: CASSPGRNYEQYF. In DNA, the CDR3 is TGTGCCAGCAGCCCTGGACGAAATTACGAGCAGTACTTC.

The CDR3 DNA sequence: TGTGCCAGCAGCGTACAGGACAGCGAACCGAACACTGAAGCTTTCTTT. Amino acid sequence: CASSVQDSEPNTEAFF. The V and J genes are TRBV9 and TRBJ1-1; D perhaps matches TRBD1 (6 bases). CDR3 length equals 16 residues. V gave up 1 base and J gave up 1 base, with 14 bases separating them. Germline CDR1 is SGDLS and CDR2 is YYNGEE.

The chain links TRBV7-9 to TRBJ2-3; TRBD2 is a possible D gene (5 bases). The germline gives CDR1 SEHNR, CDR2 FQNEAQ (reference sequence). V gave up 10 bases and J gave up 2 bases, with 13 bases separating them. The CDR3 is 13 residues long. The CDR3 DNA follows: TGTGCCAAAAAGGACTCCCTCACAGATACGCAGTATTTT. Translated: CAKKDSLTDTQYF.